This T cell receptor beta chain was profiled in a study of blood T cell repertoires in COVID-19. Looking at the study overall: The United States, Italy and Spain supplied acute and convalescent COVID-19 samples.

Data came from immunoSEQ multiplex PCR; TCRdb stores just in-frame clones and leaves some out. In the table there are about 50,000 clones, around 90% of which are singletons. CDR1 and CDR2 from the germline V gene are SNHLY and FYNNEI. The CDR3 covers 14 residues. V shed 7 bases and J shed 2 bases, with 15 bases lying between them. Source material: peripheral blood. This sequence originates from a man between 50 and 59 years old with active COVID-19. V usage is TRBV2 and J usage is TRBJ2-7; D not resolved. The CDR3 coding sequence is TGTGCCAGCAAAAGTGAAGGAGCGACCTACGAGCAGTACTTC. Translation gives CASKSEGATYEQYF. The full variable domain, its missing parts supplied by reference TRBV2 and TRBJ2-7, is EPEVTQTPSHQVTQMGQEVILRCVPISNHLYFYWYRQILGQKVEFLVSFYNNEISEKSEIFDDQFSVERPDGSNFTLKIRSTKLEDSAMYFCASKSEGATYEQYFGPGTRLTVT.